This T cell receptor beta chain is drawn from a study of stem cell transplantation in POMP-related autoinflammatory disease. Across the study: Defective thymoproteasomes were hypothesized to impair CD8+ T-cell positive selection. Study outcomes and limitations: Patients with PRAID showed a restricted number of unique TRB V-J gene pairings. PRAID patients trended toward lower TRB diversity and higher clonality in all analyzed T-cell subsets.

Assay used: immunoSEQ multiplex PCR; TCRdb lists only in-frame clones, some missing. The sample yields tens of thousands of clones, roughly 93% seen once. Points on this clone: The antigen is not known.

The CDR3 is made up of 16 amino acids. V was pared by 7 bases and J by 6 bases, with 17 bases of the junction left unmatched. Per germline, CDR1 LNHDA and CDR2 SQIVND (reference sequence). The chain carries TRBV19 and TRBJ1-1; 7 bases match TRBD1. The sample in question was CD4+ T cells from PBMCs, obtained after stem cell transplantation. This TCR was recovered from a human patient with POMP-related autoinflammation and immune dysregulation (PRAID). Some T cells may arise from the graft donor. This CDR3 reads CASIRDSRRPSAEAFF. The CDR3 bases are TGTGCCAGTATCCGGGACAGCCGCCGACCATCTGCTGAAGCTTTCTTT. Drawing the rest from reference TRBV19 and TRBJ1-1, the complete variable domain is DGGITQSPKYLFRKEGQNVTLSCEQNLNHDAMYWYRQDPGQGLRLIYYSQIVNDFQKGDIAEGYSVSREKKESFPLTVTSAQKNPTAFYLCASIRDSRRPSAEAFFGQGTRLTVV.